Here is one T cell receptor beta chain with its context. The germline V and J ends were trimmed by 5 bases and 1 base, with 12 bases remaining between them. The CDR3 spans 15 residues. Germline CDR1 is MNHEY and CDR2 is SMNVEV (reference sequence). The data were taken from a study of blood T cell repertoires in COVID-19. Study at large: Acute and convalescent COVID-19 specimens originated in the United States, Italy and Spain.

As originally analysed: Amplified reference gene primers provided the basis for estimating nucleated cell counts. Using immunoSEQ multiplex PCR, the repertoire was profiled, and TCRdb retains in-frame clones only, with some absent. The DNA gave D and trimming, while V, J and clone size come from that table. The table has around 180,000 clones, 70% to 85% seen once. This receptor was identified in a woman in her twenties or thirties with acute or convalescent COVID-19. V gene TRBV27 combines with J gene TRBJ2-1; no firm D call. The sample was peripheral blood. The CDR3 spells CASSADQASYNEQFF. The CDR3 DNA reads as TGTGCCAGCAGTGCCGACCAGGCTTCCTACAATGAGCAGTTCTTC.